These 26 T cell receptor beta chains were sequenced from one sample in a study of CD8 T cells in ankylosing spondylitis. MiXCR, applied by TCRdb to the 5' RACE reads, yields one record per CDR3 protein. The repertoire includes approximately 220,000 distinct CDR3 sequences, roughly 25% of them detected once, and under 8% sits in the top ten. The sample consisted of blood, either unsorted or a sorted T cell fraction (not recorded which). These receptors all stem from a male donor with ankylosing spondylitis or in good health (not recorded which).

This clonotype was observed at least ten times. This chain joins TRBV5-1 and TRBJ2-3; either TRBD1 or TRBD2 may supply D (6 bases each). This CDR3 comprises 16 residues. Germline assignment: CDR1 SGHRS and CDR2 YFSETQ. Trimming shortened V by 5 bases and J by 3 bases, and 19 bases separated the two germline ends. CDR3 protein: CASRTAEGGKTDTQYF. CDR3 sequence (DNA): TGCGCCAGCAGAACGGCGGAAGGGGGGAAAACAGATACGCAGTATTTT.

V usage is TRBV6-1 and J usage is TRBJ2-1; TRBD2 aligns across 14 bases. V dropped 8 bases and J dropped 6; count of bases not matched to a gene: 9. CDR3 length: 16 amino acids. Germline V gene sequence: CDR1 MNHNS, CDR2 SASEGT. CDR3 residues: CASGGTSGGYGNEQFF. The CDR3 nucleotides are TGTGCCAGCGGCGGGACTAGCGGGGGTTACGGCAATGAGCAGTTCTTC.

This sequence joins TRBV20-1 and TRBJ2-1, with D unclear. Germline values: CDR1 DFQATT, CDR2 SNEGSKA (reference sequence). The CDR3 is 13 amino acids. Between the trimmed V and J ends, which lost 0 bases and 5 bases, there was a span of 8 bases. CDR3 in DNA: TGCAGTGCTAGAGATCCCATTAACAATGAGCAGTTCTTC. Translating gives CSARDPINNEQFF.

This clonotype has at least ten counts. The V call is TRBV5-1, the J call TRBJ2-1; 7 bases match TRBD2. This CDR3 contains 16 residues. Germline CDR1 and CDR2: SGHRS and YFSETQ. V was pared by 4 bases and J by 1 base, with 8 bases of the junction left unmatched. Here the CDR3 reads CASSQGSSGSYNEQFF. The CDR3 bases are TGCGCCAGCAGCCAAGGGTCTAGCGGTTCCTACAATGAGCAGTTCTTC.

The table lists this clonotype with a few counts. This chain links TRBV5-1 with TRBJ2-5; TRBD2 agrees at 8 bases. The J segment lost 1 base and the V segment lost 0 bases, leaving 5 bases of the junction unmatched. Germline-derived CDR1 and CDR2 are SGHRS and YFSETQ. The CDR3 sequence is 16 residues long. The CDR3 spells CASSLGGGLGQETQYF. In DNA form, the CDR3 reads TGCGCCAGCAGCTTGGGCGGGGGACTAGGCCAAGAGACCCAGTACTTC.

This chain uses TRBV5-6 with TRBJ1-2; D ambiguous. Between the trimmed V and J ends, which lost 0 bases and 0 bases, there was a span of 9 bases. This CDR3 is 15 amino acids long. Germline CDR1 is SGHDT and CDR2 is YYEEEE. CDR3 sequence (DNA): TGTGCCAGCAGCTTGGGGCAGCTAGCTAACTATGGCTACACCTTC. It yields the protein CASSLGQLANYGYTF. The complete variable domain, with remaining parts taken from reference TRBV5-6 and TRBJ1-2, reads DAGVTQSPTHLIKTRGQQVTLRCSPKSGHDTVSWYQQALGQGPQFIFQYYEEEERQRGNFPDRFSGHQFPNYSSELNVNALLLGDSALYLCASSLGQLANYGYTFGSGTRLTVV.

This clonotype was counted at least ten times. The genes are TRBV12-3 or TRBV12-4 and TRBJ1-5; possibly TRBD1 for D (6 bases). V lost 2 bases and J lost 7, with 18 bases in between. The CDR3 runs to 16 residues. The CDR3 loop reads CASSLSGGQGNQPQHF. The CDR3 DNA follows: TGTGCCAGCAGTTTATCTGGGGGGCAGGGGAACCAGCCCCAGCATTTT.

This clonotype was observed at least ten times. The V gene is TRBV12-3 or TRBV12-4, the J gene TRBJ2-1, with D possibly matching TRBD2 (5 bases). This CDR3 is 14 amino acids long. V lost 1 base to trimming and J lost 5 bases, with 9 bases between them. The CDR3: CASSLGTGNNEQFF. The CDR3 DNA is TGTGCCAGCAGTTTAGGGACTGGGAACAATGAGCAGTTCTTC.

This chain joins TRBV7-9 and TRBJ2-1; 7 positions match TRBD1. The CDR3 has 15 residues. From germline, CDR1 is SEHNR and CDR2 FQNEAQ (reference sequence). J lost 2 bases, V lost 5 bases, and 6 bases had no gene match. In DNA form, the CDR3 reads TGTGCCAGCAGCCAACAGGGGATGGCCTACAATGAGCAGTTCTTC. Amino acids: CASSQQGMAYNEQFF.

This clonotype was seen ten or more times. CDR3 DNA sequence: TGTGCCAGCAGCCCCTCAAGGGGAGACTACAATGAGCAGTTCTTC. This encodes CASSPSRGDYNEQFF. The rearrangement joins TRBV7-2 to TRBJ2-1; D is perhaps TRBD1 or TRBD2 (5 bases each). CDR1 is SGHTA and CDR2 is FQGNSA in the germline V gene. Trimming stripped 5 bases from V and 3 bases from J, with 14 bases between. The CDR3 length is 15 residues.

The chain combines TRBV6-1 with TRBJ2-7; 7 bases fit TRBD1. The junction had 5 bases not matched to a gene; V was cut back by 6 bases and J by 3 bases. The CDR3 extends over 13 amino acids. Germline loops: CDR1 MNHNS, CDR2 SASEGT. The CDR3: CASRTGTDYEQYF. DNA for the CDR3: TGTGCCAGCAGAACCGGGACAGACTACGAGCAGTACTTC.

This clonotype was picked up many times. J is TRBJ2-1 and V is TRBV7-3, with a tentative D call TRBD2 (6 bases). Germline V gene lookup returns CDR1 SGHTA and CDR2 FQGTGA. V was shortened by 4 bases and J by 4 bases, with 11 bases between the two germline ends. CDR3 length: 14 residues. CDR3 sequence: CASSSGTLYNEQFF. Written as DNA, the CDR3 is TGTGCCAGCAGCTCCGGGACTTTATACAATGAGCAGTTCTTC.

The sample holds a few counts of this clonotype. The chain employs TRBV6-4 and TRBJ2-3; TRBD2 matches at 9 bases. V lost 6 bases, J lost 1 base, and 5 bases stayed unmatched. The CDR3 length is 15 residues. The germline CDR1 and CDR2 sequences are MRHNA and SNTAGT. The CDR3 region is CASSQRTSGTDTQYF. Here the CDR3 DNA reads TGTGCCAGCAGCCAAAGGACTAGCGGCACAGATACGCAGTATTTT.

The V call is TRBV20-1, the J call TRBJ1-4; TRBD1 might be the D (6 bases). Germline CDR1 DFQATT, CDR2 SNEGSKA (reference sequence). V lost 4 bases, J lost 10 bases, and 13 bases lay in between. The length of the CDR3 is 12 residues. The CDR3 here is CSATGAGGKLFF. For the CDR3, the DNA is TGCAGTGCTACAGGGGCAGGAGGAAAACTGTTTTTT.

The chain recombines TRBV6-1 with TRBJ2-5, with TRBD1 identical over 11 bases. Germline V CDR1 and CDR2: MNHNS, SASEGT. The CDR3 contains 16 residues. Trimming cost V 4 bases and J 4 bases; bases outside gene matches: 8. DNA of the CDR3: TGTGCCAGCAGTGTAGACGGGACAGGGGGGTTAGAGACCCAGTACTTC. Translating gives CASSVDGTGGLETQYF.

This clonotype was found many times. The CDR3 region is CSAKRLAGGTGELFF. CDR3 bases: TGCAGTGCTAAGCGACTAGCGGGAGGCACCGGGGAGCTGTTTTTT. The rearrangement links TRBV20-1 to TRBJ2-2, with TRBD2 matching over 13 bases. This CDR3 spans 15 amino acids. The germline CDR1 and CDR2 sequences are DFQATT and SNEGSKA (reference sequence). V shed 4 bases, J shed 4 bases, and the junction held 3 bases outside the gene matches.

Ten or more counts support this clonotype. This sequence joins TRBV3-1 and TRBJ2-4, with D perhaps TRBD1 or TRBD2 (6 bases each). The CDR3 runs 20 residues. Germline CDR1 LGHDT, CDR2 YNNKEL (reference sequence). The germline V and J ends were trimmed by 3 bases and 0 bases, with 24 bases remaining between them. This CDR3 reads CASSQFLQGGISSAKNIQYF. CDR3 bases: TGTGCCAGCAGCCAGTTCTTACAGGGAGGCATTTCTTCAGCCAAAAACATTCAGTACTTC.

This clonotype has more than one count but fewer than ten. This chain links TRBV24-1 with TRBJ2-5, with a possible D match to TRBD2 (7 bases). The V and J ends lost 5 bases and 0 bases respectively, with 12 bases between them. This CDR3 spans 15 amino acids. Germline CDR1 and CDR2: KGHDR and SFDVKD. The chain's CDR3 is CATSATGRDQETQYF. The CDR3 DNA reads as TGTGCCACCAGTGCCACAGGGAGGGACCAAGAGACCCAGTACTTC.

This chain connects TRBV5-1 to TRBJ2-7; the D is unclear. Germline V CDR1 and CDR2: SGHRS, YFSETQ. V was pared by 0 bases and J by 3 bases, with 10 bases between. The CDR3 runs 14 residues. CDR3 sequence (DNA): TGCGCCAGCAGCTTGGAGGGAAACGGCTACGAGCAGTACTTC. This sequence encodes CASSLEGNGYEQYF.

Ten or more counts support this clonotype. The chain carries TRBV29-1 and TRBJ2-3; D is unresolved. There are 14 residues in the CDR3. The germline V gene has CDR1 SQVTM and CDR2 ANQGSEA. With 1 base removed from V and 6 bases from J, the gap between germline ends came to 14 bases. The CDR3 sequence is CSVEGGNRADTQYF. CDR3 in DNA: TGCAGCGTTGAAGGAGGCAATAGGGCGGATACGCAGTATTTT.

The chain couples TRBV20-1 to TRBJ2-7; 7 nucleotides align to TRBD2. CDR1 is DFQATT and CDR2 is SNEGSKA in the germline V gene (reference sequence). The CDR3 length is 12 residues. V was pared by 5 bases and J by 0 bases, with 1 base of the junction left unmatched. The CDR3 DNA reads TGCAGTGCTCAGCGGGACTCCTACGAGCAGTACTTC. This encodes CSAQRDSYEQYF.

The J gene is TRBJ2-7, the V gene TRBV10-2; 8 bases are shared with TRBD1. CDR1 and CDR2 (germline): WSHSY, SAAADI. CDR3 length: 13 residues. With 8 bases clipped from V and 2 bases from J, the junction kept 5 bases outside the gene matches. The CDR3 sequence is CASFRQGTYEQYF. The CDR3 coding sequence is TGCGCCAGCTTCCGACAGGGGACCTACGAGCAGTACTTC.

This clonotype came up many times. The chain has TRBV19 and TRBJ2-7; 7 bases match TRBD1. CDR3 length equals 13 residues. Germline CDR1 is LNHDA and CDR2 is SQIVND (reference sequence). J was trimmed by 12 bases and V by 5 bases; bases with no gene match: 13. The DNA for the CDR3 is TGTGCCAGTAGTGCGAAAGACAGGGTAAGGCGGTACTTC. Amino acid sequence: CASSAKDRVRRYF.

This chain uses TRBV7-2 with TRBJ2-1, with D unclear. Trimming took 3 bases from V and 3 from J, leaving 9 bases between them. This CDR3 contains 14 residues. From germline, CDR1 is SGHTA and CDR2 FQGNSA. CDR3 nucleotides: TGTGCCAGCAGCTTTAGGGCCCACTACAATGAGCAGTTCTTC. The encoded protein is CASSFRAHYNEQFF.

There are many counts of this clonotype. The rearrangement joins TRBV7-2 to TRBJ2-3; 8 bases are a match to TRBD2. Looked up from germline, CDR1 is SGHTA and CDR2 is FQGNSA. The CDR3 is 15 amino acids. V lost 4 bases and J lost 0; bases outside the gene matches: 3. CDR3 loop: CASSYSGTSTDTQYF. CDR3 bases: TGTGCCAGCAGCTATAGCGGGACGAGCACAGATACGCAGTATTTT. Filled out from reference TRBV7-2 and TRBJ2-3, the complete variable domain reads GAGVSQSPSNKVTEKGKDVELRCDPISGHTALYWYRQSLGQGLEFLIYFQGNSAPDKSGLPSDRFSAERTGGSVSTLTIQRTQQEDSAVYLCASSYSGTSTDTQYFGPGTRLTVL.

The rearrangement links TRBV6-5 to TRBJ2-3, with 10 positions matching TRBD1. This CDR3 is 14 amino acids long. V shed 2 bases, J shed 4 bases, and the junction held 0 bases outside the gene matches. Germline V gene lookup returns CDR1 MNHEY and CDR2 SVGAGI. CDR3 DNA sequence: TGTGCCAGCAGTTACGGGACAGGGGCAGATACGCAGTATTTT. This sequence encodes CASSYGTGADTQYF.